This T cell receptor (beta chain) was documented in a study of Graves' ophthalmopathy and Graves' hyperthyroidism. Study at large: In this cohort's terms, stable hyperthyroidism meant no ophthalmopathy by 18 months of follow-up. Findings and caveats of the study: Cross-validated, the 13-signature model showed 87.88%/81.08% sensitivity/specificity, and 80%/75% in the test set.

Between the trimmed V and J ends, which lost 5 bases and 4 bases, there was a span of 14 bases. The CDR3 has 14 amino acids. Germline values: CDR1 SGHVS, CDR2 FQNEAQ. RNA transcripts were the template, and TCR beta CDR3 regions were amplified from them. The first-round RT-PCR employed HTBI primers together with the Qiagen OneStep RT-PCR kit. A multiplex PCR was then performed as the second round. One entry per CDR3 protein, called by TCRdb with MiXCR from the multiplex PCR reads. The sample consists of around 1.1 million distinct CDR3 sequences, about 36% of them appearing once. At least ten counts were recorded for this clonotype. The antigen is undetermined. Diagnosis was based on clinical symptoms, serum thyroxine, TRAb, thyroid ultrasound and orbital computed tomography.

V usage is TRBV7-8 and J usage is TRBJ2-5; D may match TRBD1 or TRBD2 (6 bases each). The sequence came from an adult man with Graves' hyperthyroidism. The specimen was peripheral blood or thyroid tissue (not recorded which). The CDR3 nucleotides read TGTGCCAGCAGCCAACGCAGGGGAGGAGAGACCCAGTACTTC. Protein: CASSQRRGGETQYF.